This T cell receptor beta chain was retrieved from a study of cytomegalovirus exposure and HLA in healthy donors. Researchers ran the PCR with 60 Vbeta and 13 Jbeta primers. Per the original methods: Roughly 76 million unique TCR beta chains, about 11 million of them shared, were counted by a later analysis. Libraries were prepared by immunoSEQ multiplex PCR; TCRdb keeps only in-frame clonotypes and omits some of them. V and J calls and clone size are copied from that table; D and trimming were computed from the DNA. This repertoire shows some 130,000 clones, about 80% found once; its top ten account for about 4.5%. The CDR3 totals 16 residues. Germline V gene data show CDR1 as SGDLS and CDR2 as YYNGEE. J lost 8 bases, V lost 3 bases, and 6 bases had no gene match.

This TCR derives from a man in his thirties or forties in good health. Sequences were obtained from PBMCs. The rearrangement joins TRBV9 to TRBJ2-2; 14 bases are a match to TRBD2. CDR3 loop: CASSAWTSGRLGELFF. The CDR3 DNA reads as TGTGCCAGCAGCGCCTGGACTAGCGGGAGGTTGGGGGAGCTGTTTTTT.